This T cell receptor (beta chain) was sequenced in a study of control samples from healthy donors and cancer patients. Data came from immunoSEQ multiplex PCR; TCRdb stores just in-frame clones and leaves some out. This sample has about 180,000 clones, with 91% found just once. Germline lookup yields CDR1 LNHDA and CDR2 SQIVND (reference sequence). The CDR3 consists of 15 residues. Trimming cost V 5 bases and J 8 bases; bases outside gene matches: 9. The genes are TRBV19 and TRBJ1-4, with 9 nucleotides matching TRBD1. Sequenced: blood. This receptor was taken from a woman in her thirties or forties in good health. This CDR3 is CASSVTGGFTEKLFF. CDR3 bases: TGTGCCAGTAGTGTTACAGGGGGCTTTACAGAAAAACTGTTTTTT.